The 2 T cell receptor beta chains reported below all come from one sample, sequenced in a study of radiation and T cells in renal cell carcinoma. The protocol was immunoSEQ multiplex PCR, while the TCRdb copy is restricted to in-frame clones and leaves out a portion. The data contain 50,000 to 70,000 clones, about 83% of them singletons. Time point given: blood 4 weeks post-SBRT, at nephrectomy. Noted treatment: 15 Gy SBRT to primary tumor, nephrectomy 4 weeks later. This sample comprised blood, obtained from a patient whose treatment included radiotherapy and nephrectomy. Receptors originate from a man between 60 and 75 years old with renal cell carcinoma.

The chain carries TRBV5-6 and TRBJ1-2; D is unresolved. The CDR3 runs 12 residues. V was cut by 7 bases and J by 4 bases, with 11 bases left in between. Germline CDR1 and CDR2: SGHDT and YYEEEE. The CDR3 DNA follows: TGTGCCAGCCGTCGCGAGGGCTATGGCTACACCTTC. It yields the protein CASRREGYGYTF.

This chain joins TRBV28 and TRBJ2-3; 8 positions agree with TRBD1. The CDR3 is 17 residues long. CDR1 and CDR2 (germline): MDHEN, SYDVKM. V lost 6 bases and J lost 3; bases outside the gene matches: 14. The CDR3 bases are TGTGCCAGCAGAACCCCCTTCGGGACAGGTGGTACAGATACGCAGTATTTT. This codes for CASRTPFGTGGTDTQYF.